The 20 T cell receptor beta chains below come from one sample, sequenced in a study of shared clonotypes between healthy human individuals. Sequenced by immunoSEQ multiplex PCR; TCRdb stores in-frame clones only, minus some. The sample yields about 1,800,000 clones, about 94% seen once. As defined, naive CD8 cells were CD45RO-negative and positively selected for CCR7, with terminally differentiated effector memory CD45RA+ cells excluded. Sequenced: naive CD8+ T cells sorted from blood. These receptors were obtained from a man between 18 and 29 years old in good health.

The V call is TRBV11-2, the J call TRBJ2-1, with 11 nucleotides matching TRBD2. With 5 bases clipped from V and 4 bases from J, the junction kept 7 bases outside the gene matches. The germline CDR1 and CDR2 sequences are SGHAT and FQNNGV. The CDR3 contains 16 residues. DNA for the CDR3: TGTGCCAGCAGCCCAATGATAGCGGGGGGGTACAATGAGCAGTTCTTC. Residues: CASSPMIAGGYNEQFF.

CDR3 residues: CASSVPASGANVLTF. The CDR3 DNA sequence: TGTGCCAGCAGCGTTCCGGCGTCAGGGGCCAACGTCCTGACTTTC. V and J are TRBV9 and TRBJ2-6; D is undetermined. The CDR3 is made up of 15 amino acids. Germline CDR1 SGDLS, CDR2 YYNGEE. V was pared by 2 bases and J by 4 bases, with 10 bases between. The entire variable domain, with the rest obtained from reference TRBV9 and TRBJ2-6, is as follows: DSGVTQTPKHLITATGQRVTLRCSPRSGDLSVYWYQQSLDQGLQFLIQYYNGEERAKGNILERFSAQQFPDLHSELNLSSLELGDSALYFCASSVPASGANVLTFGAGSRLTVL.

V usage is TRBV4-3 and J usage is TRBJ2-7, with 10 bases fitting TRBD1. Germline CDR1 reads LGHNA; CDR2 reads YSLEER. V gave up 7 bases and J gave up 5 bases; unmatched junction bases: 11. The CDR3 contains 15 residues. For the CDR3, the DNA is TGCGCCAGCATCCCTGCCAATGACAGGGGGCACGAGCAGTACTTC. Translating it yields CASIPANDRGHEQYF.

The chain uses TRBV5-4 and TRBJ1-2; maybe TRBD1 (5 bases). The V gene's germline CDR1 is SGHNT and CDR2 YYREEE (reference sequence). This CDR3 is built from 15 residues. Trimming shortened V by 4 bases and J by 5 bases, and 18 bases separated the two germline ends. CDR3 in amino acids: CASSLIPGGEYGYTF. The CDR3 DNA reads TGTGCCAGCAGCCTTATACCTGGGGGGGAATATGGCTACACCTTC.

The chain is built from TRBV28 and TRBJ1-1; TRBD1 matches at 9 bases. Trimming cost V 5 bases and J 1 base; bases outside gene matches: 11. The CDR3 totals 17 residues. The germline gives CDR1 MDHEN, CDR2 SYDVKM. DNA of the CDR3: TGTGCCAGCAGTCCCCACCTAGAACAGGGGGCGAACACTGAAGCTTTCTTT. Its translation is CASSPHLEQGANTEAFF.

This sequence joins TRBV5-8 and TRBJ1-6; D is undetermined. The CDR3 spans 17 residues. Per the germline V gene, CDR1 is SGHTS and CDR2 is YDEGEE. V was pared by 1 base and J by 0 bases, with 11 bases between. The CDR3: CASSLLTRSSYNSPLHF. CDR3 DNA: TGTGCCAGCAGCTTGTTAACCCGGAGCTCCTATAATTCACCCCTCCACTTT.

The chain has TRBV11-2 and TRBJ2-7; D remains ambiguous. This CDR3 has 13 amino acids. V lost 1 base, J lost 6 bases, and 10 bases lay in between. Germline V lookup: CDR1 SGHAT, CDR2 FQNNGV. CDR3 sequence reads: CASSLGLGSEQYF. CDR3 DNA sequence: TGTGCCAGCAGCTTAGGACTGGGGTCCGAGCAGTACTTC.

V gene TRBV15 combines with J gene TRBJ2-7; perhaps TRBD1 as D (6 bases). The germline V and J ends were trimmed by 4 bases and 0 bases, with 7 bases remaining between them. The CDR3 is 13 amino acids. Germline lookup yields CDR1 LNHNV and CDR2 YYDKDF (reference sequence). The CDR3: CATSKGDSYEQYF. CDR3 bases: TGTGCCACCAGCAAGGGGGACTCCTACGAGCAGTACTTC.

The J gene is TRBJ2-5, the V gene TRBV13; the D is unclear. This CDR3 region has 13 residues. V was cut by 4 bases and J by 5 bases, with 11 bases left in between. Looked up from germline, CDR1 is PRHDT and CDR2 is FYEKMQ (reference sequence). CDR3 DNA: TGTGCCAGCAGCTCCCAGTCCCCCGAGACCCAGTACTTC. It yields the protein CASSSQSPETQYF.

The CDR3 DNA reads TGTGCCAGCAGCCAAGCCTTTCAGGGATCCTACGAGCAGTACTTC. It translates to CASSQAFQGSYEQYF. The rearrangement joins TRBV14 to TRBJ2-7, with D possibly TRBD1 on 5 matching bases. The CDR3 length is 15 residues. Trimming removed 1 base at V and 1 base at J, with 11 bases between. CDR1 is SGHDN and CDR2 is FVKESK in the germline V gene.

This rearrangement joins TRBV10-2 to TRBJ2-7; no clear D gene. Germline assignment: CDR1 WSHSY and CDR2 SAAADI. CDR3 length equals 13 residues. V shed 0 bases and J shed 3 bases, with 6 bases lying between them. The DNA of the CDR3 is TGCGCCAGCAGTGAGTCGTACAGCTACGAGCAGTACTTC. It yields the protein CASSESYSYEQYF.

The J gene is TRBJ2-2, the V gene TRBV2; D might be TRBD1 (6 bases). The ends were cut back, 11 bases at V and 1 base at J, with 14 bases in the middle. The CDR3 has 14 residues. In germline, CDR1 is SNHLY, CDR2 FYNNEI. CDR3 residues: CAAQEQGNTGELFF. The CDR3 nucleotides are TGTGCCGCGCAAGAACAGGGGAACACCGGGGAGCTGTTTTTT.

The chain joins TRBV13 to TRBJ1-1; D perhaps matches TRBD1 (6 bases). The V end lost 0 bases, the J end lost 7 bases, and 9 bases lay between the germline ends. This CDR3 region has 13 residues. CDR1 and CDR2 from the germline V gene are PRHDT and FYEKMQ (reference sequence). CDR3 sequence: CASSLGLGGEAFF. For the CDR3, the DNA is TGTGCCAGCAGCTTAGGCCTAGGGGGTGAAGCTTTCTTT.

The chain couples TRBV6-6 to TRBJ2-1; 7 nucleotides align to TRBD2. The junction had 4 bases not matched to a gene; V was cut back by 3 bases and J by 2 bases. The length of the CDR3 is 15 residues. Germline V lookup: CDR1 MNHNY, CDR2 SVGAGI (reference sequence). For the CDR3, the DNA is TGTGCCAGCAGTTATGCTAGCGGAGCCTACAATGAGCAGTTCTTC. Amino acids: CASSYASGAYNEQFF.

Comment on this clone: Other DNA sequences of this sample code for an identical CDR3. This chain uses TRBV7-9 with TRBJ2-7; the D gene is possibly TRBD2 (6 bases). V lost 1 base and J 6 bases, leaving 10 bases between the germline ends. CDR1 is SEHNR and CDR2 is FQNEAQ in the germline V gene (reference sequence). The CDR3 loop spans 13 amino acids. CDR3 nucleotide sequence: TGTGCCAGCAGCTTAGGCGAGGGACTCGAGCAGTACTTC. Translation: CASSLGEGLEQYF.

This chain links TRBV7-9 with TRBJ2-5; D uncertain. This CDR3 region has 16 residues. V gave up 5 bases and J gave up 0 bases, with 16 bases separating them. Germline V gene lookup returns CDR1 SEHNR and CDR2 FQNEAQ (reference sequence). CDR3 nucleotides: TGTGCCAGCAGCCCCGAAGCAGTGTGGGACCAAGAGACCCAGTACTTC. Its translation is CASSPEAVWDQETQYF.

This chain joins TRBV4-1 and TRBJ2-4, with 7 positions matching TRBD1. Germline CDR1 and CDR2: MGHRA and YSYEKL. The V gene end was trimmed by 0 bases and the J gene end by 6 bases; junction bases not matched to a gene: 8. There are 16 residues in the CDR3. DNA for the CDR3: TGCGCCAGCAGCCAAGATGACAGGGCAGTCGGAAACATTCAGTACTTC. It specifies CASSQDDRAVGNIQYF.

The chain employs TRBV6-5 and TRBJ2-7; a weak D match, TRBD1 (6 bases). V shed 6 bases and J shed 2 bases, with 11 bases lying between them. The germline V gene has CDR1 MNHEY and CDR2 SVGAGI. This CDR3 contains 13 residues. The DNA of the CDR3 is TGTGCCAGCAGCACGGGACACCCCTACGAGCAGTACTTC. Protein: CASSTGHPYEQYF.

The chain recombines TRBV19 with TRBJ1-1, with 8 bases lining up with TRBD1. The CDR3 totals 15 residues. Per the germline V gene, CDR1 is LNHDA and CDR2 is SQIVND (reference sequence). The V and J ends lost 6 bases and 7 bases, in that order; junction bases with no gene match: 13. The CDR3 protein is CASRETRGPDLEAFF. In DNA form, the CDR3 reads TGTGCCAGTAGGGAGACCAGGGGGCCGGACCTTGAAGCTTTCTTT.

V and J are TRBV7-9 and TRBJ1-6; 9 nucleotides align to TRBD1. Trimming cost V 5 bases and J 5 bases; bases outside gene matches: 13. In germline, CDR1 is SEHNR, CDR2 FQNEAQ (reference sequence). This CDR3 has 18 residues. Here the CDR3 DNA reads TGTGCCAGCAGCGCCCCCGGGACAGGGACGGTAGATAATTCACCCCTCCACTTT. It specifies CASSAPGTGTVDNSPLHF.